This T cell receptor beta chain was sequenced in a study of T cell clonotyping in hematopoietic cell transplantation. The V gene's germline CDR1 is GTSNPN and CDR2 SVGIG (reference sequence). The CDR3 is 15 amino acids. Trimming took off 3 bases at V and 0 bases at J, with 14 bases between the two ends. The table came from immunoSEQ multiplex PCR; TCRdb's copy has only in-frame clones and leaves some out. The sample has around 9,500 clones, 80% to 95% seen once. Study results and caveats: Higher Inverse Simpson Index values in graft donor and pretransplant recipient predicted broader posttransplant TCR diversity. After transplant, recipient diversity fell while pathologically expanded clonotypes grew through day 180.

Only one count was recorded for this clone. As yet, its antigen is unknown. The chain carries TRBV30 and TRBJ1-1; possibly TRBD1 for D (6 bases). Here the sequenced sample was PBMCs, taken 100 days after allogeneic stem cell transplant. The TCR sequence derives from a male patient aged 45-59 years who had an allogeneic stem cell transplant from a related donor, so T cells may come from the graft donor. Some clones in this sample may be carry-over from other donors' samples. This chain's CDR3 is CAWRILGGLNTEAFF. DNA of the CDR3: TGTGCCTGGAGGATTTTAGGGGGTTTGAACACTGAAGCTTTCTTT.